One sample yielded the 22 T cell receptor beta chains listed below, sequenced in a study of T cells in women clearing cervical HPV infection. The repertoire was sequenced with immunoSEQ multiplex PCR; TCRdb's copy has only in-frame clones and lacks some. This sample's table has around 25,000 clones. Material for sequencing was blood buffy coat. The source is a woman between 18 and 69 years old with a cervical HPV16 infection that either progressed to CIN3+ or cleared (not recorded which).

Here the CDR3 reads CASSTAGATGELFF. The CDR3 DNA, read in part, is TGTGCCAGTTCGACAGCAGGGGCCACCGGGGAG. The chain couples TRBV19 to TRBJ2-2, with D possibly TRBD1 on 6 matching bases. The CDR3 is cut off 3 residues early in the read; its end comes from the germline J gene. This CDR3 has 14 amino acids. Trimming removed 8 bases from V and 4 bases from J, with 14 bases in between. Germline V gene sequence: CDR1 LNHDA, CDR2 SQIVND (reference sequence).

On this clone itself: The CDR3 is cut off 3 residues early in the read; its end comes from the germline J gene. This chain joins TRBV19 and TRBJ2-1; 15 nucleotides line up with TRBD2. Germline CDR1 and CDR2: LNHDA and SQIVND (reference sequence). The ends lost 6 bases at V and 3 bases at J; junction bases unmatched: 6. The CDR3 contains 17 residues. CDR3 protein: CASSPGLAGGGYNEQFF. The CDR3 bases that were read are TGTGCCAGTAGCCCGGGACTAGCGGGGGGTGGCTACAATGAG.

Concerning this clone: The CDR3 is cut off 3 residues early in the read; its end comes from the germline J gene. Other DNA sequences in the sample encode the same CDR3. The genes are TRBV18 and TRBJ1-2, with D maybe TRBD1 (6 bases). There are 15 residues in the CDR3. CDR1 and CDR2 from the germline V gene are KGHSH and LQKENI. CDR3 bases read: TGTGCCAGCTCCCCCCAAACTAGCGGGGGCGGCGAC. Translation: CASSPQTSGGGD. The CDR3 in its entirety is CASSPQTSGGGDYTF. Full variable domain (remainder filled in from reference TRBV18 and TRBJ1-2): NAGVMQNPRHLVRRRGQEARLRCSPMKGHSHVYWYRQLPEEGLKFMVYLQKENIIDESGMPKERFSAEFPKEGPSILRIQQVVRGDSAAYFCASSPQTSGGGDYTFGSGTRLTVV.

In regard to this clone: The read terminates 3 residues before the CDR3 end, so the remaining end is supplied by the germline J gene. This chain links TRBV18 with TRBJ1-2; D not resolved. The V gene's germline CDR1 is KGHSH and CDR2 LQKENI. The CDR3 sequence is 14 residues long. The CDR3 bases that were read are TGTGCCAGCTCACCTAAACTAGCGGCCATTGAC. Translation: CASSPKLAAID. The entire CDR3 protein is CASSPKLAAIDYTF.

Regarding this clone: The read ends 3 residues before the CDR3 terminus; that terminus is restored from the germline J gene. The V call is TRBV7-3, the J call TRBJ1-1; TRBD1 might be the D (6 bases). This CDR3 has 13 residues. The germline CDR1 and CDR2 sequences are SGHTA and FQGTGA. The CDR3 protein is CASSLTLDREAFF. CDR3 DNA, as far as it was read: TGTGCCAGCAGCTTAACTCTCGACAGGGAA.

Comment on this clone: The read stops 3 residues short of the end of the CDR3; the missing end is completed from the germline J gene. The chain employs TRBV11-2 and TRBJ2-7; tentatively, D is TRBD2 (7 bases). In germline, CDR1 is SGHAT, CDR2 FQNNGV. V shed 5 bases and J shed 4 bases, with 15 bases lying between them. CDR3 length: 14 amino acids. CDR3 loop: CASSRVEGGYEQYF. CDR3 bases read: TGTGCCAGCAGCCGGGTGGAGGGGGGGTACGAG.

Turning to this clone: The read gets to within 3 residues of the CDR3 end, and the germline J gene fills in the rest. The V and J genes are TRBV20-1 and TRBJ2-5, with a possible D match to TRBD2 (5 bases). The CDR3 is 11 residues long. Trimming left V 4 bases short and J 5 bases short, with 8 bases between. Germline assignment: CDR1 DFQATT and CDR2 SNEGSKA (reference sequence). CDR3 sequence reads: CSAKLGETQYF. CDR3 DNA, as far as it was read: TGCAGTGCTAAACTAGGGGAGACC.

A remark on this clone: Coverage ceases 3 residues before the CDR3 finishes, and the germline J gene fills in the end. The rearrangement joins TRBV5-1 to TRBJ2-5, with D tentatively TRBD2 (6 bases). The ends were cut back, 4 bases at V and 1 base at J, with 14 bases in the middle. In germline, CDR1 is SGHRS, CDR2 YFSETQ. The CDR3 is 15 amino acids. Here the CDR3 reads CASSAEGRVQETQYF. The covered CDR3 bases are TGCGCCAGCAGCGCGGAGGGCAGGGTCCAAGAGACC. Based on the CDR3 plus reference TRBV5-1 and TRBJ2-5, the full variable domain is KAGVTQTPRYLIKTRGQQVTLSCSPISGHRSVSWYQQTPGQGLQFLFEYFSETQRNKGNFPGRFSGRQFSNSRSEMNVSTLELGDSALYLCASSAEGRVQETQYFGPGTRLLVL.

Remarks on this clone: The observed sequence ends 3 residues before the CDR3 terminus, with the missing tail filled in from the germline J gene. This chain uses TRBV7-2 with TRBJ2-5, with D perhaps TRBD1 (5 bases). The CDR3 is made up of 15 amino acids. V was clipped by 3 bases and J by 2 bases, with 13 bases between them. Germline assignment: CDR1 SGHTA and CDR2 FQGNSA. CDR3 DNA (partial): TGTGCCAGCAGCTTGGGTGGACGGACACAAGAGACC. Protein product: CASSLGGRTQET. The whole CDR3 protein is CASSLGGRTQETQYF. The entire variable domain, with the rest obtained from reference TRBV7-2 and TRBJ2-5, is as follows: GAGVSQSPSNKVTEKGKDVELRCDPISGHTALYWYRQSLGQGLEFLIYFQGNSAPDKSGLPSDRFSAERTGGSVSTLTIQRTQQEDSAVYLCASSLGGRTQETQYFGPGTRLLVL.

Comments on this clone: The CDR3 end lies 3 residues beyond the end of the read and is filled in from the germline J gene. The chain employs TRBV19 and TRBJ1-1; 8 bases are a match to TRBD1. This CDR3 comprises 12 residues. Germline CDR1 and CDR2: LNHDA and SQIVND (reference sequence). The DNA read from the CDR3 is TGTGCCAGTAGTATCGTTACAGGGGGA. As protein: CASSIVTGG. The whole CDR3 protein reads CASSIVTGGAFF.

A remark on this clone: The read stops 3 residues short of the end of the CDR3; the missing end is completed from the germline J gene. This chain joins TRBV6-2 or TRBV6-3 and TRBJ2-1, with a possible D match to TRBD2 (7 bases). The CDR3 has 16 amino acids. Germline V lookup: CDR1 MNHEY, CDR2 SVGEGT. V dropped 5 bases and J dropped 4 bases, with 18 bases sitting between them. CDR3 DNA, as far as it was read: TGTGCCAGCAGTAGGGGGGGAGCCCTGACGTACAATGAG. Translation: CASSRGGALTYNE. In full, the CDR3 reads CASSRGGALTYNEQFF.

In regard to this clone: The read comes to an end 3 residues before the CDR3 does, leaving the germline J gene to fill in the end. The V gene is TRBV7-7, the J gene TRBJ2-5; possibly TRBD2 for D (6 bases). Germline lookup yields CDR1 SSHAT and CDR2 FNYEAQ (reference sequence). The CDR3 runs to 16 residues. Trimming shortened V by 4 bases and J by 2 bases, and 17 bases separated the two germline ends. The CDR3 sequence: CASSSATLGLQETQYF. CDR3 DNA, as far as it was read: TGTGCCAGCAGCTCAGCAACCCTGGGACTGCAAGAGACC.

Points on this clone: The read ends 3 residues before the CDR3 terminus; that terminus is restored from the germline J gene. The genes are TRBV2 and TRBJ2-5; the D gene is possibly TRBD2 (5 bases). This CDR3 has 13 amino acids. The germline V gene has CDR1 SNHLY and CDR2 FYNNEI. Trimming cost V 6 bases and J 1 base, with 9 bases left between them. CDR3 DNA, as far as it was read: TGTGCCAGCAGGCGGACTTTCCAAGAGACC. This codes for CASRRTFQET. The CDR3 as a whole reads CASRRTFQETQYF.

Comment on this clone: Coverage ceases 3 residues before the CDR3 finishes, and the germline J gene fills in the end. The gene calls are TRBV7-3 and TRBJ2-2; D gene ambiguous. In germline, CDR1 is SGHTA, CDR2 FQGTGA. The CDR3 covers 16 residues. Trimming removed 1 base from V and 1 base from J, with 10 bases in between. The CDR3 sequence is CASSLSPGVNTGELFF. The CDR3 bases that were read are TGTGCCAGCAGCTTAAGCCCAGGAGTGAACACCGGGGAG.

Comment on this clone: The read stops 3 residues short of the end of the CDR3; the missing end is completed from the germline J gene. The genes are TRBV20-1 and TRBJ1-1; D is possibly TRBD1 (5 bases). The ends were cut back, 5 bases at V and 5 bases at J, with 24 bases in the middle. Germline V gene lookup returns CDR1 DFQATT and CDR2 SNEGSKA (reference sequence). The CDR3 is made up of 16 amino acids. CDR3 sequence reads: CSAQGRELGRGTEAFF. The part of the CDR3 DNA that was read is TGCAGTGCTCAGGGAAGGGAACTCGGGAGAGGAACTGAA.

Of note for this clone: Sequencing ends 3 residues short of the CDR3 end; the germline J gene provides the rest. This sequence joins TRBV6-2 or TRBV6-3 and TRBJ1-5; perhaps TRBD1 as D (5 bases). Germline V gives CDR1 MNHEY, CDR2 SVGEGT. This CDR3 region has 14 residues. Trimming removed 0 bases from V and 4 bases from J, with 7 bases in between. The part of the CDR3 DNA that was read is TGTGCCAGCAGTTACTCGGGGGGAAATCAGCCC. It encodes CASSYSGGNQP. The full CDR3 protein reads CASSYSGGNQPQHF.

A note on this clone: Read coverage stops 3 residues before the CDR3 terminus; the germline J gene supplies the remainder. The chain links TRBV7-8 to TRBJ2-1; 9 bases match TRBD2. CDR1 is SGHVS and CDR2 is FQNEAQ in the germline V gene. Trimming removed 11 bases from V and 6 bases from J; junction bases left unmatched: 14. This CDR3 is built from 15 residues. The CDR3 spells CASRRGGGAGNEQFF. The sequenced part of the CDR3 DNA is TGTGCCTCCCGGAGGGGCGGGGGGGCCGGCAATGAG.

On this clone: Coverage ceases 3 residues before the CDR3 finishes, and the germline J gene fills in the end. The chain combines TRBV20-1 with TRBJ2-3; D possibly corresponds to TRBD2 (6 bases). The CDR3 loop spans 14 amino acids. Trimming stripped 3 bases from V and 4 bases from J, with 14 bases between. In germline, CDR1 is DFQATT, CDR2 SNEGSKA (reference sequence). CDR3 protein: CSARKVAEADTQYF. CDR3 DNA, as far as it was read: TGCAGTGCTAGGAAGGTAGCGGAAGCAGATACG.

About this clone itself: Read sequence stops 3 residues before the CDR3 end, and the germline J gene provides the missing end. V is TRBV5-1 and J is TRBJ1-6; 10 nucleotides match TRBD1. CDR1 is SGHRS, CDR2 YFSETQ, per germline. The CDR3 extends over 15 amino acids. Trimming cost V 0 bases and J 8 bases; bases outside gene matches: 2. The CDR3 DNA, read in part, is TGCGCCAGCAGCTTGGATGGACAGGGGGATTCACCC. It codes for CASSLDGQGDSP. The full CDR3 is CASSLDGQGDSPLHF. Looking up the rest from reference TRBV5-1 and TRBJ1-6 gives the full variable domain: KAGVTQTPRYLIKTRGQQVTLSCSPISGHRSVSWYQQTPGQGLQFLFEYFSETQRNKGNFPGRFSGRQFSNSRSEMNVSTLELGDSALYLCASSLDGQGDSPLHFGNGTRLTVT.

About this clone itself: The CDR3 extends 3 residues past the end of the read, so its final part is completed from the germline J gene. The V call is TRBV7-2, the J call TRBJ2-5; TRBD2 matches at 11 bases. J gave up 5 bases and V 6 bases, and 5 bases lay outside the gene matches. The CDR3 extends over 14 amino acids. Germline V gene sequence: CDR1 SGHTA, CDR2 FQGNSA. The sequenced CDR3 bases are TGTGCCAGCAGGCCTACTAGCGGGAGCGAGACC. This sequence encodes CASRPTSGSET. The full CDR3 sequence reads CASRPTSGSETQYF.

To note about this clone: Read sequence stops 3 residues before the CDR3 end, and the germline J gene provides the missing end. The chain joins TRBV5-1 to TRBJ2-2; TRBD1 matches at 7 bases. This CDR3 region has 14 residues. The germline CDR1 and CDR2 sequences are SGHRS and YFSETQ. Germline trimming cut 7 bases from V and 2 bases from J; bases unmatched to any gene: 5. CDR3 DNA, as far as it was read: TGCGCCAGCCATTGGGACAGCAACACCGGGGAG. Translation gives CASHWDSNTGE. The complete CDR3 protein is CASHWDSNTGELFF.

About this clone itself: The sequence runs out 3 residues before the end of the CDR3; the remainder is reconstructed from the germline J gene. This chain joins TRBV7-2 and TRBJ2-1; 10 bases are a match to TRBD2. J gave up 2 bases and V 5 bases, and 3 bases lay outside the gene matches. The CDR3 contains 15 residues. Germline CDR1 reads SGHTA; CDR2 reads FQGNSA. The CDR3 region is CASSDTSGAYNEQFF. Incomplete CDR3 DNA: TGTGCCAGCAGCGACACTAGCGGGGCCTACAATGAG. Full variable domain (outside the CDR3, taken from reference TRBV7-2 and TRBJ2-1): GAGVSQSPSNKVTEKGKDVELRCDPISGHTALYWYRQSLGQGLEFLIYFQGNSAPDKSGLPSDRFSAERTGGSVSTLTIQRTQQEDSAVYLCASSDTSGAYNEQFFGPGTRLTVL.